This TCR beta chain was documented in a study of cytomegalovirus exposure and HLA in healthy donors. Overall study: Early released data comprised around 79 million unique TCRs from HLA-typed donors.

Germline V lookup: CDR1 LNHDA, CDR2 SQIVND (reference sequence). Germline trimming cut 3 bases from V and 1 base from J; bases unmatched to any gene: 2. This CDR3 is 15 amino acids long. The primer mix had 60 Vbeta and 13 Jbeta primers. The assay was immunoSEQ multiplex PCR, and TCRdb's table has in-frame clones only and misses some. The sample lists 250,000 to 350,000 clones; 86% were seen once. The chain joins TRBV19 to TRBJ2-3; 9 positions match TRBD2. Sequenced material: PBMCs. The source is a man in his forties or fifties in good health and CMV-seropositive. CDR3 nucleotides: TGTGCCAGTAGTATTTGGACTAGCGGCACAGATACGCAGTATTTT. Residues: CASSIWTSGTDTQYF.